Listed below are T cell receptor beta chains from one sample, sequenced in a study of shared clonotypes between healthy human individuals. Clones were sequenced by immunoSEQ multiplex PCR, and TCRdb holds only the in-frame ones, with some missing. The sample has roughly 300,000 clones, roughly 84% seen once. The sequenced sample was memory CD8+ T cells sorted from blood. Source of these receptors: a man aged 18 to 29 in good health. The CDR3 runs from the conserved cysteine through the conserved F or W. The D gene is left open where the match is weak. Only some rows state a clone size, as once, few, many or a class for expanded clones.

length	V	size	J	D	CDR3	DNA
14	TRBV7-9	-	TRBJ2-1	TRBD2	CASGELAGFNEQFF	TGTGCCAGCGGGGAGCTAGCGGGATTCAATGAGCAGTTCTTC
12	TRBV5-1	-	TRBJ2-3	-	CASSLRGLEQYF	TGCGCCAGCAGCTTGCGTGGACTCGAGCAGTATTTT
10	TRBV19	once	TRBJ2-2	-	CASRAGELFF	TGTGCCAGTAGGGCCGGGGAGCTGTTTTTT
15	TRBV29-1	-	TRBJ2-7	TRBD1	CSAILRQGAPWEQYF	TGCAGCGCTATCTTGCGGCAGGGGGCCCCGTGGGAGCAGTACTTC
13	TRBV4-3	-	TRBJ2-7	-	CASSRSEPYEQYF	TGCGCCAGCAGCCGCAGTGAACCCTACGAGCAGTACTTC
13	TRBV19	many	TRBJ1-6	-	CASSWRANSPLHF	TGTGCCAGTAGTTGGAGGGCCAACTCACCCCTCCACTTT
16	TRBV4-1	-	TRBJ2-7	TRBD2	CASSQELWGGNYEQYF	TGCGCCAGCAGCCAAGAACTCTGGGGGGGAAACTACGAGCAGTACTTC
17	TRBV11-3	-	TRBJ1-2	-	CASPQRQALTSNYGYTF	TGTGCCAGCCCGCAAAGGCAGGCCCTAACCTCTAACTATGGCTACACCTTC
16	TRBV2	few	TRBJ2-2	-	CASSAGSSGVPGELFF	TGTGCCAGCAGTGCGGGGAGTAGTGGGGTACCCGGGGAGCTGTTTTTT
13	TRBV5-6	-	TRBJ2-6	-	CASRLNGANVLTF	TGTGCCAGCAGGCTAAATGGGGCCAACGTCCTGACTTTC
13	TRBV6-5	-	TRBJ2-7	-	CASSYSAGYEQYF	TGTGCCAGCAGTTACTCGGCAGGCTACGAGCAGTACTTC
15	TRBV4-3	-	TRBJ1-2	-	CASSQGMQNNYGYTF	TGCGCCAGCAGCCAAGGAATGCAGAACAACTATGGCTACACCTTC
14	TRBV27	many	TRBJ2-7	-	CASSSVGGTYEQYF	TGTGCCAGCAGCTCAGTGGGGGGTACCTACGAGCAGTACTTC
15	TRBV27	-	TRBJ2-1	-	CATTTGTSLHNEQFF	TGTGCCACGACGACCGGGACTTCTTTGCACAATGAGCAGTTCTTC
14	TRBV2	-	TRBJ2-5	-	CASTEGPGQETQYF	TGTGCCAGCACCGAGGGGCCAGGTCAAGAGACCCAGTACTTC
13	TRBV6-4	-	TRBJ1-1	-	CASSERENTEAFF	TGTGCCAGCAGTGAACGGGAGAACACTGAAGCTTTCTTT
14	TRBV5-8	-	TRBJ2-7	-	CASSLAGDPYEQYF	TGTGCCAGCAGCTTGGCAGGGGACCCCTACGAGCAGTACTTC
15	TRBV5-5	-	TRBJ2-5	-	CASSLDIQGIETQYF	TGTGCCAGCAGTCTGGACATTCAGGGCATAGAGACCCAGTACTTC
17	TRBV11-3	once	TRBJ1-3	-	CASSLDMARATGNTIYF	TGTGCCAGCAGCTTAGACATGGCCAGGGCGACTGGAAACACCATATATTTT
13	TRBV2	once	TRBJ2-7	-	CASTDGHSYEQYF	TGTGCCAGCACGGACGGCCACTCCTACGAGCAGTACTTC
11	TRBV27	-	TRBJ2-5	-	CASGYQETQYF	TGTGCGTCTGGGTACCAAGAGACCCAGTACTTC
14	TRBV11-3	-	TRBJ2-1	TRBD2	CASSSGGGFNEQFF	TGTGCCAGCAGCTCGGGGGGTGGATTCAATGAGCAGTTCTTC
13	TRBV10-3	-	TRBJ2-7	-	CAISESLLYEQYF	TGTGCCATCAGTGAGTCTCTTCTCTACGAGCAGTACTTC
15	TRBV5-4	-	TRBJ2-3	-	CASSPISGSTDTQYF	TGTGCCAGCAGCCCTATCAGCGGGAGCACAGATACGCAGTATTTT
14	TRBV11-2	-	TRBJ2-7	TRBD2	CASSGTSGIYEQYF	TGTGCCAGCAGCGGGACTAGCGGGATCTACGAGCAGTACTTC
13	TRBV13	-	TRBJ2-7	-	CASSLGTYTYSSF	TGTGCCAGCAGCTTAGGGACCTACACTTATTCTTCATTC
15	TRBV5-1	-	TRBJ1-2	-	CASSLGQPTNYGYTF	TGCGCCAGCAGCCTAGGACAGCCCACTAACTATGGCTACACCTTC
12	TRBV30	-	TRBJ2-1	-	CAWSVSGNEQFF	TGTGCCTGGAGTGTCTCGGGGAATGAGCAGTTCTTC
16	TRBV5-4	-	TRBJ1-1	-	CASSRLGPEMNTEAFF	TGTGCCAGCAGCCGCTTGGGTCCAGAAATGAACACTGAAGCTTTCTTT
14	TRBV2	once	TRBJ1-5	-	CASSDPGTPQPQHF	TGTGCCAGCAGTGATCCCGGGACCCCGCAGCCCCAGCATTTT
15	TRBV7-2	-	TRBJ2-3	TRBD2	CASSPRSGGTDTQYF	TGTGCCAGCAGCCCTCGTAGCGGGGGCACAGATACGCAGTATTTT
15	TRBV2	once	TRBJ2-1	-	CASSCFRGNCNEQFF	TGTGCCAGCAGCTGCTTCCGGGGGAACTGCAATGAGCAGTTCTTC
16	TRBV6-6	-	TRBJ2-6	-	CASSYAIFSGANVLTF	TGTGCCAGCAGTTACGCTATCTTCTCTGGGGCCAACGTCCTGACTTTC
13	TRBV5-6	-	TRBJ2-7	TRBD1	CASSLDVGTGKYF	TGTGCCAGCAGCTTGGATGTTGGGACAGGGAAGTACTTC
14	TRBV5-1	-	TRBJ2-5	-	CASSLGVTQETQYF	TGCGCCAGCAGCTTGGGGGTAACCCAAGAGACCCAGTACTTC
16	TRBV30	-	TRBJ2-2	TRBD1	CATDDRGRSNTGELFF	TGTGCCACAGACGACAGGGGGCGTTCGAACACCGGGGAGCTGTTTTTT
12	TRBV6-5	-	TRBJ2-3	-	CAIGTHTDTQYF	TGTGCCATCGGGACTCACACAGATACGCAGTATTTT
14	TRBV11-2	-	TRBJ2-1	TRBD2	CASSWRGNYNEQFF	TGTGCCAGCAGCTGGCGGGGGAACTACAATGAGCAGTTCTTC
17	TRBV27	-	TRBJ2-7	TRBD2	CASSVLLGGRPPYEQYF	TGTGCCAGCAGTGTGCTCCTAGGCGGGAGGCCTCCCTACGAGCAGTACTTC
12	TRBV29-1	-	TRBJ2-1	TRBD1	CSEMGQDNEQFF	TGCAGCGAAATGGGACAGGACAATGAGCAGTTCTTC
14	TRBV13	-	TRBJ2-7	TRBD1	CASSSSDRGYEQYF	TGTGCCAGCAGCTCATCGGACAGGGGTTACGAGCAGTACTTC
17	TRBV9	-	TRBJ2-2	TRBD1	CASSVGRQGAVTGELFF	TGTGCCAGCAGCGTAGGTCGGCAGGGGGCGGTCACCGGGGAGCTGTTTTTT
13	TRBV7-9	-	TRBJ2-1	-	CASSLVGQREQFF	TGTGCCAGCAGCTTAGTCGGACAGAGAGAGCAGTTCTTC
15	TRBV10-3	-	TRBJ2-7	TRBD2	CAISEGTTQVYEQYF	TGTGCCATCAGTGAGGGGACTACGCAAGTCTACGAGCAGTACTTC
14	TRBV9	-	TRBJ2-7	-	CASSVEAETYEQYF	TGTGCCAGCAGCGTAGAGGCGGAGACCTACGAGCAGTACTTC
14	TRBV9	-	TRBJ2-7	-	CASSVGGSLGEQYF	TGTGCCAGCAGCGTAGGGGGCAGTCTGGGCGAGCAGTACTTC
18	TRBV6-1	-	TRBJ1-6	-	CASSEGSGASSYNSPLHF	TGTGCCAGCAGTGAAGGATCCGGGGCGAGCTCCTATAATTCACCCCTCCACTTT
16	TRBV6-1	-	TRBJ2-7	TRBD2	CASSEQAGGLSYEQYF	TGTGCCAGCAGTGAACAAGCGGGGGGCCTCTCCTACGAGCAGTACTTC
14	TRBV28	-	TRBJ2-7	TRBD2	CASSRLAISYEQYF	TGTGCCAGCAGTCGACTAGCGATCTCCTACGAGCAGTACTTC
15	TRBV6-1	-	TRBJ2-7	TRBD2	CASSENSGGSREQYF	TGTGCCAGCAGTGAAAATAGCGGGGGGTCTCGGGAGCAGTACTTC
14	TRBV15	-	TRBJ2-7	TRBD2	CATSTSGRAYEQYF	TGTGCCACCAGCACTAGCGGGAGGGCCTACGAGCAGTACTTC
15	TRBV7-6	-	TRBJ1-1	TRBD1	CASSLDQTGNPEAFF	TGTGCCAGCAGCTTAGACCAGACAGGGAACCCTGAAGCTTTCTTT
12	TRBV10-2	-	TRBJ2-1	-	CASSELGDEQFF	TGCGCCAGCAGTGAGCTGGGGGATGAGCAGTTCTTC